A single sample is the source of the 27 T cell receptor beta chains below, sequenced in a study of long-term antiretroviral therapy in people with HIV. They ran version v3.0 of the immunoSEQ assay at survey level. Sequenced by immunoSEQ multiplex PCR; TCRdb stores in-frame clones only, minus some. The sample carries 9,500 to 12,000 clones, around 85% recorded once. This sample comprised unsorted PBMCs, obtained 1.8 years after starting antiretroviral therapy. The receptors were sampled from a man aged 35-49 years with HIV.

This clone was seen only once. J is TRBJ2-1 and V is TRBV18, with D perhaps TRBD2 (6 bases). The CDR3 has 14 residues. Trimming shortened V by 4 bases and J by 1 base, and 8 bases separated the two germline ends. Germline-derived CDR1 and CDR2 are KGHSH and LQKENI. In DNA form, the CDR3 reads TGTGCCAGCTCACGCGGGGAATCCTACAATGAGCAGTTCTTC. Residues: CASSRGESYNEQFF.

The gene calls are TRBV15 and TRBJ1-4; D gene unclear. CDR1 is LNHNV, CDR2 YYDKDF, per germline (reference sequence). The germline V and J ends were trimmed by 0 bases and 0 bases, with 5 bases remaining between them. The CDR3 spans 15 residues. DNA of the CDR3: TGTGCCACCAGCAGAGATGATGCAACTAATGAAAAACTGTTTTTT. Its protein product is CATSRDDATNEKLFF.

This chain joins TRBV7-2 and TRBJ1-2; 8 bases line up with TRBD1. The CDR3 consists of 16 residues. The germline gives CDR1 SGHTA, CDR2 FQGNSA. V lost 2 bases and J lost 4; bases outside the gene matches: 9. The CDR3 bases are TGTGCCAGCAGCTTAATCCAGGGGGCAGGGGGCTATGGCTACACCTTC. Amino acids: CASSLIQGAGGYGYTF.

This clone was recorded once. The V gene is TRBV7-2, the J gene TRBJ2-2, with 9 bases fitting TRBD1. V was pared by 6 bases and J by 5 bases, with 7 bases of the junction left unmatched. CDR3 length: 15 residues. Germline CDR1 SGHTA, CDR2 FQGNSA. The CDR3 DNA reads TGTGCCAGCAGGTACAGGGGGCAATATACCGGGGAGCTGTTTTTT. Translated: CASRYRGQYTGELFF.

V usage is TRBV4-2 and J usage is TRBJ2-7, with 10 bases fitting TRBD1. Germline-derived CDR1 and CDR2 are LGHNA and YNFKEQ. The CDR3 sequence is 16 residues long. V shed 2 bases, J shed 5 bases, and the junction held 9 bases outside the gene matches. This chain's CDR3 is CASSQQPGQGWNEQYF. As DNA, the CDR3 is TGTGCCAGCAGCCAACAACCGGGACAGGGGTGGAACGAGCAGTACTTC.

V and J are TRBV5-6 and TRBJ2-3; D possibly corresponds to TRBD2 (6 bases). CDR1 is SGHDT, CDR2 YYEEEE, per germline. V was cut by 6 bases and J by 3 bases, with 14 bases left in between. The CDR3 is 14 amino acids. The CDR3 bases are TGTGCCAGCACCTATAGCGGACCTACAGATACGCAGTATTTT. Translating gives CASTYSGPTDTQYF. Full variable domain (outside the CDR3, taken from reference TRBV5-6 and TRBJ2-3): DAGVTQSPTHLIKTRGQQVTLRCSPKSGHDTVSWYQQALGQGPQFIFQYYEEEERQRGNFPDRFSGHQFPNYSSELNVNALLLGDSALYLCASTYSGPTDTQYFGPGTRLTVL.

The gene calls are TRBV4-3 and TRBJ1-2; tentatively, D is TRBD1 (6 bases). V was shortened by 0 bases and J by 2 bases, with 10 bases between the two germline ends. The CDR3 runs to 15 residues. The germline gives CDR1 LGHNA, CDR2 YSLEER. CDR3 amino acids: CASSQDPGANYGYTF. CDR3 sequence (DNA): TGCGCCAGCAGCCAAGATCCAGGGGCAAACTATGGCTACACCTTC.

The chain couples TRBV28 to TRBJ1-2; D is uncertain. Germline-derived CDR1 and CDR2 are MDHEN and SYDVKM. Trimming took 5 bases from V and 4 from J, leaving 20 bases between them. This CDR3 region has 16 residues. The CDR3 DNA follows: TGTGCCAGCAGTCTAACCCTAGGATCCCGGAGCTATGGCTACACCTTC. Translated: CASSLTLGSRSYGYTF.

CDR3 sequence reads: CASSYSAERGSPLHF. Here the CDR3 DNA reads TGTGCCAGCAGTTACTCGGCGGAAAGGGGTTCACCCCTCCACTTT. The chain recombines TRBV6-5 with TRBJ1-6, with D possibly being TRBD1 (5 bases). Germline V lookup: CDR1 MNHEY, CDR2 SVGAGI. The CDR3 contains 15 residues. Trimming left V 0 bases short and J 9 bases short, with 12 bases between.

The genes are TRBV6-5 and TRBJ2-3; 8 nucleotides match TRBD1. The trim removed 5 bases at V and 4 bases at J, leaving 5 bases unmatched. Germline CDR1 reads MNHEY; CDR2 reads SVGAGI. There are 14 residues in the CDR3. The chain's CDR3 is CASSLTGAPDTQYF. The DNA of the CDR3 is TGTGCCAGCAGTCTGACAGGGGCCCCAGATACGCAGTATTTT.

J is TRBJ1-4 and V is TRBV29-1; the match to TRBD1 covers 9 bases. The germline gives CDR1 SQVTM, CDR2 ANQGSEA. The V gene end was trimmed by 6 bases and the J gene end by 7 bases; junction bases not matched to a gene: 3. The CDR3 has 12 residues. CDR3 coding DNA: TGCAGCGTGGGACAGGGCGGTGAAAAACTGTTTTTT. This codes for CSVGQGGEKLFF.

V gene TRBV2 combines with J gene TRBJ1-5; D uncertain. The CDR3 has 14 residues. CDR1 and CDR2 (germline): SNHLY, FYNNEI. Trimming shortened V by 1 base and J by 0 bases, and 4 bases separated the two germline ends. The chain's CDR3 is CASSEGSSNQPQHF. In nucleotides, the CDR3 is TGTGCCAGCAGTGAAGGGAGTAGCAATCAGCCCCAGCATTTT.

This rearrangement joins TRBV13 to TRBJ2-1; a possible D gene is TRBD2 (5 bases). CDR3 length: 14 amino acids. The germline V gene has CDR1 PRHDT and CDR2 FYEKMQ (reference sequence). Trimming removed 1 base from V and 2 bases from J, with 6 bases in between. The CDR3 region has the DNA TGTGCCAGCAGCTTAGTAGCGCCCTACAATGAGCAGTTCTTC. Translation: CASSLVAPYNEQFF.

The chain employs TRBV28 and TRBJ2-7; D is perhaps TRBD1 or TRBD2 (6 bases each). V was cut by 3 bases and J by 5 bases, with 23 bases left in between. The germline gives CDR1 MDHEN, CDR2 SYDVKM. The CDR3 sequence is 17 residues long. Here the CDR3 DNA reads TGTGCCAGCAGTTTTTTTGGGAGGACAGTCACGGGCGACGAGCAGTACTTC. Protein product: CASSFFGRTVTGDEQYF. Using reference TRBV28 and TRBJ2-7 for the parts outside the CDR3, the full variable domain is DVKVTQSSRYLVKRTGEKVFLECVQDMDHENMFWYRQDPGLGLRLIYFSYDVKMKEKGDIPEGYSVSREKKERFSLILESASTNQTSMYLCASSFFGRTVTGDEQYFGPGTRLTVT.

This CDR3 is CASSSVTNEQFF. The CDR3 DNA reads TGTGCCAGCAGTTCCGTAACCAATGAGCAGTTCTTC. The rearrangement uses TRBV27 and TRBJ2-1, with D unresolved. The CDR3 sequence is 12 residues long. V dropped 4 bases and J dropped 6 bases, with 7 bases sitting between them. The germline V gene encodes CDR1 MNHEY and CDR2 SMNVEV (reference sequence).

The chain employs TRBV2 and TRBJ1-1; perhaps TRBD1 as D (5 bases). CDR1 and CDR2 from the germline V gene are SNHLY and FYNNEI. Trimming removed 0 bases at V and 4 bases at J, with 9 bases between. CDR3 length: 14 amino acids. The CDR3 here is CASSEALGGTEAFF. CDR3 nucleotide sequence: TGTGCCAGCAGTGAAGCACTGGGGGGCACTGAAGCTTTCTTT. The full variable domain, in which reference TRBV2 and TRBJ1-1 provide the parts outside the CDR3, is EPEVTQTPSHQVTQMGQEVILRCVPISNHLYFYWYRQILGQKVEFLVSFYNNEISEKSEIFDDQFSVERPDGSNFTLKIRSTKLEDSAMYFCASSEALGGTEAFFGQGTRLTVV.

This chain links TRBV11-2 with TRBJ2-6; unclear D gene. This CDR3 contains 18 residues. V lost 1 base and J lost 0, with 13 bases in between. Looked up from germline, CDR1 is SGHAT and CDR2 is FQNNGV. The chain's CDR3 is CASSLGPFGVSGANVLTF. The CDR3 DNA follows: TGTGCCAGCAGCTTAGGGCCTTTTGGGGTCTCTGGGGCCAACGTCCTGACTTTC.

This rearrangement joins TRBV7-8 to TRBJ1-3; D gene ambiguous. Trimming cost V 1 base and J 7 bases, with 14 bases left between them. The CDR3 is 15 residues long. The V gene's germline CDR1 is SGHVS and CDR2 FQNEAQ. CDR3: CASSLGSGLGNTIYF. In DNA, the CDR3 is TGTGCCAGCAGCTTAGGTTCCGGCTTGGGTAACACCATATATTTT.

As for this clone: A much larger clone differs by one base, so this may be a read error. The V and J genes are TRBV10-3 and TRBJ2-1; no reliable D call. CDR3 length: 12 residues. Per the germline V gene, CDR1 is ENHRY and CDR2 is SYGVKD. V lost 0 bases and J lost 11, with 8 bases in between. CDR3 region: CAISESTPKQFF. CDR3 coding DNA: TGTGCCATCAGTGAGTCGACACCTAAGCAGTTCTTC.

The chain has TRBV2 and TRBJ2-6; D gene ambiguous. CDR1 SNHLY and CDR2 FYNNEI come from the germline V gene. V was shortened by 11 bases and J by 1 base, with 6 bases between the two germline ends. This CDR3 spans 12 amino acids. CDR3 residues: CAYHSGANVLTF. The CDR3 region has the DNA TGTGCCTATCATTCTGGGGCCAACGTCCTGACTTTC.

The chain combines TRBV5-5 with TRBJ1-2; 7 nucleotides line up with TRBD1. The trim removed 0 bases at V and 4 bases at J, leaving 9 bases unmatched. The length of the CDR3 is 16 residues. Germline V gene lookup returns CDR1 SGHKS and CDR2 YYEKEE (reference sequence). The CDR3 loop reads CASSLVSLAGGYGYTF. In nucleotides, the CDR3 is TGTGCCAGCAGCTTGGTTTCTTTGGCAGGGGGCTATGGCTACACCTTC.

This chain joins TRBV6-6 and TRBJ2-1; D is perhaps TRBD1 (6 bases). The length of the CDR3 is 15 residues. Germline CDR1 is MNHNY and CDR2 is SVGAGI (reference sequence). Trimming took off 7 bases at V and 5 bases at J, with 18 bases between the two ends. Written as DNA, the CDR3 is TGTGCCAGCAATGCCATTGGGACACCTAACAATGAGCAGTTCTTC. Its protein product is CASNAIGTPNNEQFF.

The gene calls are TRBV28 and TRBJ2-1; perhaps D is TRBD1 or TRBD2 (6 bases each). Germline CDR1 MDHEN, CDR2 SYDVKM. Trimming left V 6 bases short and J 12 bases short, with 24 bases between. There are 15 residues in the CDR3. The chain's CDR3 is CASRVWGDTLRGQFF. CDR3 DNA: TGTGCCAGCAGAGTTTGGGGGGACACCCTGAGGGGGCAGTTCTTC. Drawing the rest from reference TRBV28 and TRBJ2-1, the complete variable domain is DVKVTQSSRYLVKRTGEKVFLECVQDMDHENMFWYRQDPGLGLRLIYFSYDVKMKEKGDIPEGYSVSREKKERFSLILESASTNQTSMYLCASRVWGDTLRGQFFGPGTRLTVL.

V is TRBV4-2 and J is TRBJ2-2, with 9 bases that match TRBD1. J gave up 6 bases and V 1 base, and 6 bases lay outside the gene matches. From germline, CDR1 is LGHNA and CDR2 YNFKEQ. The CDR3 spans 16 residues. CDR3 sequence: CASSQGPRQGAGELFF. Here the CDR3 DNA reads TGTGCCAGCAGCCAAGGTCCTCGACAGGGGGCCGGGGAGCTGTTTTTT.

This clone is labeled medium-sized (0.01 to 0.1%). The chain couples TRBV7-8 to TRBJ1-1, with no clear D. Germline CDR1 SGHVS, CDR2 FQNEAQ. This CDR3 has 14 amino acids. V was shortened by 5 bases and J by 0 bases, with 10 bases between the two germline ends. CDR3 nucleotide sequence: TGTGCCAGCAGCACCCTAAATATGAACACTGAAGCTTTCTTT. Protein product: CASSTLNMNTEAFF. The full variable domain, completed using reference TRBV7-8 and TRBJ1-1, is GAGVSQSPRYKVAKRGQDVALRCDPISGHVSLFWYQQALGQGPEFLTYFQNEAQLDKSGLPSDRFFAERPEGSVSTLKIQRTQQEDSAVYLCASSTLNMNTEAFFGQGTRLTVV.

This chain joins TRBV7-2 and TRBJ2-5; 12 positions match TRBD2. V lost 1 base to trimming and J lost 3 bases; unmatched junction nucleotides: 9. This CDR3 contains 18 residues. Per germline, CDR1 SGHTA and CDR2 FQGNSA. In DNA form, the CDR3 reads TGTGCCAGCAGCTTAGTGCTAGCGGGAGGGCCAAAAGAAGAGACCCAGTACTTC. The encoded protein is CASSLVLAGGPKEETQYF.

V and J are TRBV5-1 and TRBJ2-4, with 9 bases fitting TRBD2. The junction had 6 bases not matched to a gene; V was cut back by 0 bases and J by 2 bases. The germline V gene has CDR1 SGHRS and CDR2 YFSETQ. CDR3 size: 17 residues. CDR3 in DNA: TGCGCCAGCAGCTTGGTAGTTAGCGGGAGTACCAAAAACATTCAGTACTTC. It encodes CASSLVVSGSTKNIQYF.